The 13 T cell receptor beta chains below were found in one sample sequenced in a study of CXCR3-negative and CXCR3-positive naive CD8 T cells (dated by TCRdb to the late 2010s). The sequencer listed for this sample is NextSeq 550. The Human TCR Profiling Kit (MiLaboratory) was used to prepare UMI-labeled 5' RACE TRB cDNA libraries. TCRdb reprocessed the reads into one record per CDR3 protein sequence, lacking DNA. This sample's table contains tens of thousands of distinct CDR3 sequences. Around 1% of the sample comes from the top ten. Sequenced input: naive CXCR3- CD8+ T cells from blood. This specimen's cell subset or site label, interpreted: CD45RO-CCR7+CD27+CD95- naive CD8+ T cells lacking CXCR3 (TNR3-). These receptor sequences come from a human donor in good health. Some clones in this sample may be carry-over from other donors' samples.

This chain links TRBV7-6 with TRBJ1-2; TCRdb's assignment of TRBD1 cannot be checked, as there is no DNA. Germline V CDR1 and CDR2: SGHVS, FNYEAQ. This CDR3 comprises 13 residues. The CDR3 region is CASSKNPRDGYTF. The full variable domain, its missing parts supplied by reference TRBV7-6 and TRBJ1-2, is GAGVSQSPRYKVTKRGQDVALRCDPISGHVSLYWYRQALGQGPEFLTYFNYEAQQDKSGLPNDRFSAERPEGSISTLTIQRTEQRDSAMYRCASSKNPRDGYTFGSGTRLTVV.

This chain connects TRBV20-1 to TRBJ2-1. The CDR3 runs to 13 residues. CDR1 is DFQATT and CDR2 is SNEGSKA in the germline V gene (reference sequence). The CDR3 protein is CSLKFGENNEQFF.

J is TRBJ1-1 and V is TRBV29-1; TCRdb designates TRBD1, a call that cannot be tested without DNA. Looked up from germline, CDR1 is SQVTM and CDR2 is ANQGSEA. The CDR3 loop spans 11 amino acids. The CDR3 spells CSVSWAGEAFF.

V is TRBV9 and J is TRBJ1-1. The germline gives CDR1 SGDLS, CDR2 YYNGEE. CDR3 length: 14 residues. CDR3 loop: CASSATDGNTEAFF.

The chain recombines TRBV29-1 with TRBJ1-1; TCRdb's D call, TRBD1, is unchecked because there is no DNA. CDR3 size: 14 residues. The germline gives CDR1 SQVTM, CDR2 ANQGSEA. CDR3 amino acids: CSVDPGTVNTEAFF.

The rearrangement uses TRBV7-9 and TRBJ2-7. There are 13 residues in the CDR3. Germline V gives CDR1 SEHNR, CDR2 FQNEAQ (reference sequence). The CDR3 here is CASTPTDDYEQYF. The entire variable domain, with the rest obtained from reference TRBV7-9 and TRBJ2-7, is as follows: DTGVSQNPRHKITKRGQNVTFRCDPISEHNRLYWYRQTLGQGPEFLTYFQNEAQLEKSRLLSDRFSAERPKGSFSTLEIQRTEQGDSAMYLCASTPTDDYEQYFGPGTRLTVT.

The chain joins TRBV4-3 to TRBJ1-1; lacking DNA, the TRBD1 call made by TCRdb goes unchecked. CDR3 length: 15 amino acids. Per germline, CDR1 LGHNA and CDR2 YSLEER. The CDR3: CASSQDWGAWTEAFF.

V gene TRBV20-1 combines with J gene TRBJ1-6; checking the TCRdb D call of TRBD1 is not possible without DNA. The CDR3 length is 13 residues. The germline gives CDR1 DFQATT, CDR2 SNEGSKA (reference sequence). CDR3 region: CSAQGGEGSPLHF.

The chain has TRBV29-1 and TRBJ2-3. This CDR3 region has 13 residues. CDR1 SQVTM and CDR2 ANQGSEA come from the germline V gene. This CDR3 reads CSVLSSSTDTQYF.

The genes are TRBV5-3 and TRBJ2-2. TRBV5-3 is an ORF; its function is uncertain. This CDR3 spans 15 amino acids. CDR3 in amino acids: CARSFLGKDTGELFF.

The chain links TRBV5-1 to TRBJ1-1. This CDR3 is built from 14 residues. Germline CDR1 SGHRS, CDR2 YFSETQ. CDR3 sequence: CASSLEQLNTEAFF.

This chain links TRBV3-1 with TRBJ2-7; no DNA is available, so the TRBD1 call from TCRdb remains unchecked. CDR1 and CDR2 (germline): LGHDT, YNNKEL (reference sequence). This CDR3 spans 13 amino acids. Here the CDR3 reads CASSQVGVGEQYF.

This sequence joins TRBV11-2 and TRBJ2-1; TCRdb picks TRBD1, but there is no DNA to check that call. Germline V gene lookup returns CDR1 SGHAT and CDR2 FQNNGV. CDR3 length equals 13 residues. The CDR3 loop is CASGQGADNEQFF.